The 26 T cell receptor beta chains listed next were all sequenced from one sample in a study of Ad26.COV2.S vaccination and SARS-CoV-2 variants. Produced via immunoSEQ multiplex PCR; TCRdb's table is partial and in-frame only. Of about 350,000 clones listed, 92% are singletons. This specimen consisted of peripheral blood, obtained after recovery from COVID-19. Receptors were obtained from a human donor who had recovered from COVID-19.

The V call is TRBV29-1, the J call TRBJ2-1, with D possibly called TRBD1 or TRBD2 (5 bases each). This CDR3 spans 12 amino acids. The germline V gene has CDR1 SQVTM and CDR2 ANQGSEA. Trimming left V 8 bases short and J 9 bases short, with 17 bases between. The CDR3 nucleotides are TGCAGCTACGGGACGGGTTCGGGTGAGCAGTTCTTC. It encodes CSYGTGSGEQFF.

This clone was seen just once. This chain joins TRBV27 and TRBJ2-7; TRBD2 might be the D (5 bases). Germline V gives CDR1 MNHEY, CDR2 SMNVEV (reference sequence). This CDR3 contains 16 residues. The V end lost 4 bases, the J end lost 3 bases, and 19 bases lay between the germline ends. CDR3 sequence (DNA): TGTGCCAGCAGTTCTGAGGGCAGGATTGCGGGCTACGAGCAGTACTTC. This translates into CASSSEGRIAGYEQYF.

The table lists this clone with a few counts. The V call is TRBV6-5, the J call TRBJ1-2, with D hard to call. The CDR3 consists of 14 residues. V dropped 5 bases and J dropped 0 bases, with 10 bases sitting between them. CDR1 and CDR2 from the germline V gene are MNHEY and SVGAGI. The CDR3 loop reads CASSPSVANYGYTF. The CDR3 region has the DNA TGTGCCAGCAGTCCAAGCGTAGCTAACTATGGCTACACCTTC.

The J gene is TRBJ2-2, the V gene TRBV10-3, with D possibly matching TRBD2 (5 bases). With 0 bases removed from V and 7 bases from J, the gap between germline ends came to 15 bases. CDR1 ENHRY and CDR2 SYGVKD come from the germline V gene. The CDR3 loop spans 16 amino acids. DNA of the CDR3: TGTGCCATCAGTGAGTCGGCTAGCCGGTACGGCGGGGAGCTGTTTTTT. Protein: CAISESASRYGGELFF.

V and J are TRBV5-1 and TRBJ2-3; TRBD2 matches at 7 bases. The V segment lost 1 base and the J segment 5 bases; nucleotides outside the gene matches: 4. The CDR3 is 14 residues long. In germline, CDR1 is SGHRS, CDR2 YFSETQ. CDR3: CASSLMGRGDTQYF. CDR3 DNA: TGCGCCAGCAGCTTGATGGGGAGGGGAGATACGCAGTATTTT.

This clone has a single count. The chain recombines TRBV5-1 with TRBJ2-2; D possibly corresponds to TRBD1 (5 bases). Deletions cut 0 bases from V and 7 bases from J, with 10 bases between. This CDR3 is 14 amino acids long. Germline-derived CDR1 and CDR2 are SGHRS and YFSETQ. The DNA for the CDR3 is TGCGCCAGCAGCTTGGGACAGAGGATCGGGGAGCTGTTTTTT. Its protein product is CASSLGQRIGELFF.

This chain links TRBV3-1 (or the pseudogene TRBV3-2) with TRBJ1-3; no firm D call. Deletions cut 1 base from V and 2 bases from J, with 18 bases between. This CDR3 comprises 18 residues. Germline V gene sequence: CDR1 LGHDT, CDR2 YNNKEL (reference sequence). The CDR3 spells CASSQGLNLWGAGNTIYF. The CDR3 DNA reads TGTGCCAGCAGCCAAGGGCTTAATCTTTGGGGAGCTGGAAACACCATATATTTT.

The rearrangement links TRBV2 to TRBJ1-4; the D is unclear. Deletions cut 6 bases from V and 2 bases from J, with 7 bases between. In germline, CDR1 is SNHLY, CDR2 FYNNEI. The CDR3 extends over 13 amino acids. The CDR3 sequence is CASRAGTNEKLFF. The DNA of the CDR3 is TGTGCCAGCAGGGCTGGGACTAATGAAAAACTGTTTTTT.

The V and J genes are TRBV7-3 and TRBJ2-3, with D hard to call. Trimming took 4 bases from V and 0 from J, leaving 2 bases between them. The CDR3 contains 12 residues. Germline CDR1 and CDR2: SGHTA and FQGTGA. The CDR3 is CASSSSTDTQYF. In DNA form, the CDR3 reads TGTGCCAGCAGCTCGAGCACAGATACGCAGTATTTT.

This rearrangement joins TRBV14 to TRBJ2-7; D gene unclear. The CDR3 is made up of 13 amino acids. V shed 1 base and J shed 6 bases, with 10 bases lying between them. Germline CDR1 is SGHDN and CDR2 is FVKESK. Written as DNA, the CDR3 is TGTGCCAGCAGCCAAGGACCTGCTGCCGAGCAGTACTTC. Protein sequence: CASSQGPAAEQYF. Filled out from reference TRBV14 and TRBJ2-7, the complete variable domain reads EAGVTQFPSHSVIEKGQTVTLRCDPISGHDNLYWYRRVMGKEIKFLLHFVKESKQDESGMPNNRFLAERTGGTYSTLKVQPAELEDSGVYFCASSQGPAAEQYFGPGTRLTVT.

V usage is TRBV14 and J usage is TRBJ1-2; 11 positions match TRBD1. CDR1 and CDR2 from the germline V gene are SGHDN and FVKESK. The CDR3 extends over 16 amino acids. Germline trimming cut 4 bases from V and 7 bases from J; bases unmatched to any gene: 11. The CDR3 loop reads CASSLPGTGGRSGYTF. The CDR3 region has the DNA TGTGCCAGCAGCCTCCCCGGGACAGGGGGAAGGAGTGGCTACACCTTC.

V is TRBV14 and J is TRBJ1-5, with 7 bases lining up with TRBD1. Per germline, CDR1 SGHDN and CDR2 FVKESK. V lost 6 bases and J lost 7; bases outside the gene matches: 6. The CDR3 contains 13 residues. CDR3 in amino acids: CASSTGVYQPQHF. CDR3 bases: TGTGCCAGCAGTACAGGGGTATACCAGCCCCAGCATTTT.

The chain carries TRBV6-4 and TRBJ2-5, with D perhaps assigned TRBD1 or TRBD2 (5 bases each). Trimming removed 0 bases at V and 7 bases at J, with 15 bases between. CDR3 length: 15 amino acids. Germline CDR1 is MRHNA and CDR2 is SNTAGT. In DNA form, the CDR3 reads TGTGCCAGCAGTGACTCGGGGCGGAGTGGAGGGACCCAGTACTTC. It encodes CASSDSGRSGGTQYF.

The gene calls are TRBV13 and TRBJ2-7, with D perhaps TRBD1 or TRBD2 (5 bases each). Germline V gene lookup returns CDR1 PRHDT and CDR2 FYEKMQ (reference sequence). Trimming left V 0 bases short and J 4 bases short, with 13 bases between. The CDR3 runs 15 residues. CDR3 protein: CASSLGPGSGYEQYF. The CDR3 DNA reads TGTGCCAGCAGCTTAGGGCCAGGGAGTGGGTACGAGCAGTACTTC.

J is TRBJ1-3 and V is TRBV5-8; D remains unclear. Germline values: CDR1 SGHTS, CDR2 YDEGEE. Between the trimmed V and J ends, which lost 0 bases and 6 bases, there was a span of 4 bases. The length of the CDR3 is 12 residues. CDR3 residues: CASSLGVNTIYF. As DNA, the CDR3 is TGTGCCAGCAGCTTGGGTGTAAACACCATATATTTT.

The CDR3 bases are TGTGCCATCAGTGCAGGGTTGAACTACGAGCAGTACTTC. The encoded protein is CAISAGLNYEQYF. The genes are TRBV10-3 and TRBJ2-7; weak D call: TRBD1 (5 bases). The germline V and J ends were trimmed by 4 bases and 3 bases, with 10 bases remaining between them. The CDR3 has 13 residues. Germline-derived CDR1 and CDR2 are ENHRY and SYGVKD.

The chain uses TRBV15 and TRBJ1-6; possible D gene TRBD1, 5 bases. The CDR3 runs to 15 residues. The ends were cut back, 0 bases at V and 6 bases at J, with 9 bases in the middle. Germline V gene data show CDR1 as LNHNV and CDR2 as YYDKDF (reference sequence). CDR3 nucleotide sequence: TGTGCCACCAGCAGAGATCGTGGGGGTAATTCACCCCTCCACTTT. Amino acid sequence: CATSRDRGGNSPLHF.

The chain couples TRBV12-5 to TRBJ2-7; 8 nucleotides agree with TRBD1. The CDR3 contains 14 residues. With 8 bases clipped from V and 7 bases from J, the junction kept 13 bases outside the gene matches. The germline CDR1 and CDR2 sequences are LGHNT and FRNRAP. CDR3 sequence: CASMAGGPLWEQYF. DNA of the CDR3: TGTGCTAGTATGGCAGGGGGCCCACTTTGGGAGCAGTACTTC.

The rearrangement uses TRBV25-1 and TRBJ2-1, with a weak D call TRBD2 (5 bases). CDR3 length: 15 amino acids. The V end was cut by 4 bases, the J end by 0 bases, with 10 bases between. The germline V gene encodes CDR1 MGHDK and CDR2 SYGVNS. CDR3 nucleotide sequence: TGTGCCAGCAGTGTTTCGGGGAGCTCCTACAATGAGCAGTTCTTC. It yields the protein CASSVSGSSYNEQFF.

This clone was counted a few times. The V and J genes are TRBV10-1 and TRBJ1-3, with TRBD1 as a possible D gene (5 bases). Germline V gives CDR1 WNHNN, CDR2 SYGVQD (reference sequence). This CDR3 spans 16 amino acids. Deletions cut 6 bases from V and 0 bases from J, with 15 bases between. CDR3 DNA sequence: TGCGCCAGCAGAAGACCGACAGCTGCCTCTGGAAACACCATATATTTT. It yields the protein CASRRPTAASGNTIYF.

This sequence joins TRBV6-5 and TRBJ1-6; D is ambiguous. The CDR3 extends over 15 amino acids. With 6 bases removed from V and 14 bases from J, the gap between germline ends came to 23 bases. Germline V CDR1 and CDR2: MNHEY, SVGAGI. CDR3 residues: CASSAVAGGDTALHF. The DNA for the CDR3 is TGTGCCAGCAGCGCCGTCGCAGGAGGCGATACGGCCCTCCACTTT.

The CDR3 DNA reads TGTGCAAGTCGCTTAGTCCGCAGGGGCCCGAACACCGGGGAGCTGTTTTTT. This sequence encodes CASRLVRRGPNTGELFF. This chain links TRBV12-2 with TRBJ2-2; the D segment call TRBD1 is taken from the table without a DNA check. TRBV12-2 corresponds to a pseudogene. This CDR3 is built from 17 residues.

This clone appeared a single time. The chain is built from TRBV11-3 and TRBJ2-1; TRBD1 matches at 8 bases. This CDR3 contains 15 residues. The ends lost 0 bases at V and 6 bases at J; junction bases unmatched: 4. Germline loops: CDR1 SGHNT, CDR2 YENEEA. The CDR3 nucleotides are TGTGCCAGCAGCTTAGATCAGGGGGCCGCCAATGAGCAGTTCTTC. As protein: CASSLDQGAANEQFF.

The chain couples TRBV11-2 to TRBJ1-2; TRBD1 might be the D (5 bases). Trimming removed 5 bases at V and 7 bases at J, with 14 bases between. CDR3 length equals 13 residues. The V gene's germline CDR1 is SGHAT and CDR2 FQNNGV. Here the CDR3 reads CASSLVRGSGYTF. In DNA form, the CDR3 reads TGTGCCAGCAGCCTCGTTAGGGGATCTGGCTACACCTTC.

The CDR3 spells CASSVVGTGQETQYF. In nucleotides, the CDR3 is TGTGCCAGCAGCGTAGTCGGGACAGGGCAAGAGACCCAGTACTTC. The V gene is TRBV9, the J gene TRBJ2-5, with 9 bases matching TRBD1. The J segment lost 2 bases and the V segment lost 0 bases, leaving 2 bases of the junction unmatched. CDR3 length: 15 residues. Germline V gene sequence: CDR1 SGDLS, CDR2 YYNGEE.

The chain uses TRBV3-1 (or the pseudogene TRBV3-2) and TRBJ1-2, with a tentative D call TRBD1 (5 bases). CDR1 and CDR2 (germline): LGHDT, YNNKEL (reference sequence). Trimming removed 3 bases from V and 6 bases from J, with 8 bases in between. This CDR3 region has 12 residues. CDR3 bases: TGTGCCAGCAGCCAGAAAGGGGATGGCTACACCTTC. Translation gives CASSQKGDGYTF.